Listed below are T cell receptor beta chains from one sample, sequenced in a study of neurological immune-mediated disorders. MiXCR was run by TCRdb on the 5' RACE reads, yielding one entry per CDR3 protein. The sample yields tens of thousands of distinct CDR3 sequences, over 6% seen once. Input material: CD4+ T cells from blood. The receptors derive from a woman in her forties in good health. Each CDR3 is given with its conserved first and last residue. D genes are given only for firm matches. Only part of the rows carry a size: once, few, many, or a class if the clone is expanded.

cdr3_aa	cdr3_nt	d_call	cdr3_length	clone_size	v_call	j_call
CSANLGGTDTQYF	TGCAGTGCCAACCTCGGGGGGACAGATACGCAGTATTTT	TRBD2	13	many	TRBV20-1	TRBJ2-3
CASSRGTALGGYTF	TGTGCCAGCAGCCGAGGGACAGCCCTAGGTGGCTACACCTTC	TRBD1	14	many	TRBV14	TRBJ1-2
CSVGQGVGNTIYF	TGCAGCGTTGGACAGGGGGTCGGAAACACCATATATTTT	TRBD1	13	few	TRBV29-1	TRBJ1-3
CASPQDGVAQYF	TGCGCCAGTCCGCAGGACGGGGTTGCGCAGTATTTT	NA	12	few	TRBV10-1	TRBJ2-3
CAISGGPGQGTYEQYF	TGTGCCATCAGTGGGGGACCGGGACAGGGAACCTACGAGCAGTACTTC	TRBD1	16	many	TRBV10-3	TRBJ2-7
CASSLVAGNQETQYF	TGCGCCAGCAGCTTGGTCGCGGGGAACCAAGAGACCCAGTACTTC	NA	15	many	TRBV5-1	TRBJ2-5
CASSGARVLPPRSGANVLTF	TGTGCCAGCAGCGGAGCCAGGGTACTCCCCCCCCGCTCTGGGGCCAACGTCCTGACTTTC	NA	20	many	TRBV7-9	TRBJ2-6
CASSLDGGTYEQYF	TGTGCCAGCAGCTTAGATGGCGGAACCTACGAGCAGTACTTC	NA	14	many	TRBV7-9	TRBJ2-7
CASSLNGERGYTF	TGCGCCAGCAGCCTAAATGGGGAACGGGGCTACACCTTC	NA	13	few	TRBV5-1	TRBJ1-2
CSARKGLAGVQETQYF	TGCAGTGCTAGAAAGGGGTTAGCGGGAGTCCAGGAGACCCAGTACTTC	TRBD2	16	many	TRBV20-1	TRBJ2-5
CASSLGPGGSTRNTIYF	TGCGCCAGCAGCTTGGGTCCGGGCGGTTCGACGAGAAACACCATATATTTT	NA	17	many	TRBV5-1	TRBJ1-3
CATSREGPNTEAFF	TGTGCCACCAGCAGAGAGGGCCCGAACACTGAAGCTTTCTTT	NA	14	many	TRBV15	TRBJ1-1
CSASDRVRQPQHF	TGCAGTGCTAGTGATAGGGTAAGGCAGCCCCAGCATTTT	NA	13	NA	TRBV20-1	TRBJ1-5
CASSLAGRGRTEAFF	TGTGCCAGCAGCTTAGCGGGGCGGGGTCGGACTGAAGCTTTCTTT	NA	15	many	TRBV7-2	TRBJ1-1
CASSLEGRSPNEQFF	TGCGCCAGCAGCTTGGAGGGTAGGTCCCCCAATGAGCAGTTCTTC	NA	15	many	TRBV5-1	TRBJ2-1
CASSQDRGRMNTEAFF	TGTGCCAGCAGCCAAGATCGGGGAAGGATGAACACTGAAGCTTTCTTT	NA	16	many	TRBV3-1	TRBJ1-1
CSATREAGEQYF	TGCAGTGCAACTAGGGAGGCCGGCGAGCAGTACTTC	NA	12	many	TRBV20-1	TRBJ2-7
CASSLGGASGSGGSQYF	TGCGCCAGCAGCTTGGGGGGTGCTAGCGGGAGTGGAGGATCGCAGTATTTT	TRBD2	17	many	TRBV5-1	TRBJ2-3
CASRKEGLNTEAFF	TGCGCCAGCAGAAAGGAGGGCCTGAACACTGAAGCTTTCTTT	NA	14	many	TRBV5-1	TRBJ1-1
CASSPLEATGELFF	TGTGCCAGCTCACCCCTCGAAGCGACCGGGGAGCTGTTTTTT	NA	14	many	TRBV18	TRBJ2-2
CASSGLAGAYNEQFF	TGTGCCAGCAGCGGCCTAGCGGGAGCCTACAATGAGCAGTTCTTC	TRBD2	15	many	TRBV7-6	TRBJ2-1
CASSSGRRGYNEQFF	TGTGCCAGCAGTTCGGGTCGAAGGGGATACAATGAGCAGTTCTTC	NA	15	many	TRBV6-6	TRBJ2-1
CSAGLAGSLYNEQFF	TGCAGTGCAGGACTAGCGGGAAGCCTCTACAATGAGCAGTTCTTC	TRBD2	15	many	TRBV20-1	TRBJ2-1
CATSDPSGQARGELFF	TGTGCCACCAGTGATCCCTCGGGACAGGCGCGCGGGGAGCTGTTTTTT	TRBD1	16	NA	TRBV24-1	TRBJ2-2
CASSGSGSSRELFF	TGTGCCAGCAGTGGTAGCGGGAGTTCCCGGGAGCTGTTTTTT	TRBD2	14	many	TRBV6-1	TRBJ2-2
CASSLLGGEQYF	TGCGCCAGCAGCTTATTAGGCGGGGAGCAGTACTTC	NA	12	many	TRBV5-1	TRBJ2-7
CASMRRDSYEQYF	TGTGCCAGCATGAGGCGGGACTCCTACGAGCAGTACTTC	NA	13	many	TRBV27	TRBJ2-7
CAIPLVAGFSGANVLTF	TGTGCCATCCCCCTAGTAGCGGGATTCTCTGGGGCCAACGTCCTGACTTTC	TRBD2	17	many	TRBV10-3	TRBJ2-6
CARSPRDRYSNQPQHF	TGTGCCCGCAGCCCGAGGGATAGGTATAGCAATCAGCCCCAGCATTTT	NA	16	NA	TRBV7-8	TRBJ1-5
CSARMPSGLTYEQYF	TGCAGTGCTAGAATGCCTAGCGGGCTTACCTACGAGCAGTACTTC	TRBD2	15	many	TRBV20-1	TRBJ2-7